Below, 18 T cell receptor beta chains from the same sample are listed, as sequenced in a study of a mutant IDH1 vaccine in newly diagnosed glioma. Method: immunoSEQ multiplex PCR; TCRdb's copy keeps in-frame clones and lacks some. The sample yields nearly 55,000 clones, approximately 80% seen once. No antigen has been identified for these receptors. The time point: week 35, safety follow-up. A 20-mer mutant IDH1 peptide at 300 ug was injected subcutaneously with topical imiquimod. The sequences come from PBMCs, collected from a glioma patient whose treatment included an IDH1 peptide vaccine. These receptors came from a woman younger than 30 with glioma.

The chain carries TRBV7-2 and TRBJ2-1, with no clear D. V was cut by 1 base and J by 8 bases, with 3 bases left in between. CDR1 and CDR2 (germline): SGHTA, FQGNSA. The CDR3 sequence is 11 residues long. The CDR3 DNA reads TGTGCCAGCAGCTTAGTCGATGAGCAGTTCTTC. Translation: CASSLVDEQFF.

J is TRBJ1-3 and V is TRBV4-1, with D unresolved. Germline V gene data show CDR1 as MGHRA and CDR2 as YSYEKL. The CDR3 totals 14 residues. Between the trimmed V and J ends, which lost 2 bases and 5 bases, there was a span of 10 bases. The CDR3 nucleotides are TGCGCCAGCAGCCAACGCCTTGACAGAAACACCATATATTTT. Translated, it gives CASSQRLDRNTIYF.

This chain uses TRBV27 with TRBJ1-2, with D possibly matching TRBD1 (6 bases). This CDR3 has 14 residues. Germline V CDR1 and CDR2: MNHEY, SMNVEV (reference sequence). Trimming cost V 6 bases and J 2 bases, with 13 bases left between them. CDR3 protein: CASSPFQGNYGYTF. The DNA for the CDR3 is TGTGCCAGCAGCCCTTTTCAGGGGAACTATGGCTACACCTTC.

The V gene is TRBV6-5, the J gene TRBJ2-7; 9 bases line up with TRBD2. Germline assignment: CDR1 MNHEY and CDR2 SVGAGI. The CDR3 runs 15 residues. V was pared by 6 bases and J by 0 bases, with 6 bases of the junction left unmatched. The CDR3 spells CASRPRTSVSYEQYF. CDR3 coding DNA: TGTGCCAGCAGACCTAGGACTAGCGTCTCCTACGAGCAGTACTTC.

The V and J genes are TRBV9 and TRBJ2-5, with 9 bases lining up with TRBD2. Losses at the gene ends were 3 bases for V and 5 bases for J; bases not matched to a gene: 17. The CDR3 length is 18 residues. CDR1 SGDLS and CDR2 YYNGEE come from the germline V gene. The CDR3 DNA reads as TGTGCCAGCAGCGCAGGAACCGCCGCGGGGGGGCCGGAGGAGACCCAGTACTTC. Residues: CASSAGTAAGGPEETQYF.

The chain combines TRBV29-1 with TRBJ1-1; D is ambiguous. The CDR3 is made up of 13 amino acids. CDR1 is SQVTM, CDR2 ANQGSEA, per germline. The germline V and J ends were trimmed by 5 bases and 1 base, with 11 bases remaining between them. The CDR3 reads CSVSRTANTEAFF. The CDR3 bases are TGCAGCGTTTCGCGGACGGCGAACACTGAAGCTTTCTTT.

The gene calls are TRBV15 and TRBJ2-7, with D maybe TRBD1 (5 bases). Germline CDR1 LNHNV, CDR2 YYDKDF (reference sequence). The CDR3 is 13 amino acids. V gave up 0 bases and J gave up 6 bases, with 9 bases separating them. The CDR3, as DNA: TGTGCCACCAGCAGAGATAGGGGCCGCGAGCAGTACTTC. This translates into CATSRDRGREQYF. The complete variable domain, with remaining parts taken from reference TRBV15 and TRBJ2-7, reads DAMVIQNPRYQVTQFGKPVTLSCSQTLNHNVMYWYQQKSSQAPKLLFHYYDKDFNNEADTPDNFQSRRPNTSFCFLDIRSPGLGDTAMYLCATSRDRGREQYFGPGTRLTVT.

V is TRBV9 and J is TRBJ1-2, with D unresolved. V lost 0 bases and J 0 bases, leaving 9 bases between the germline ends. Germline V gene data show CDR1 as SGDLS and CDR2 as YYNGEE. The CDR3 covers 15 residues. CDR3 in amino acids: CASSVAAESNYGYTF. CDR3 nucleotide sequence: TGTGCCAGCAGCGTAGCGGCAGAGTCTAACTATGGCTACACCTTC.

The chain joins TRBV5-1 to TRBJ2-5; TRBD1 is a possible D gene (6 bases). This CDR3 is built from 16 residues. CDR1 SGHRS and CDR2 YFSETQ come from the germline V gene. Trimming left V 4 bases short and J 3 bases short, with 19 bases between. The CDR3 is CASSQGSGRGEETQYF. CDR3 coding DNA: TGCGCCAGCAGCCAGGGGTCGGGCAGGGGAGAAGAGACCCAGTACTTC.

The rearrangement joins TRBV19 to TRBJ2-5, with 9 bases matching TRBD1. CDR3 length equals 15 residues. Per germline, CDR1 LNHDA and CDR2 SQIVND (reference sequence). The V gene end was trimmed by 9 bases and the J gene end by 5 bases; junction bases not matched to a gene: 13. The CDR3 nucleotides read TGTGCCAGCCAACCGACAGGGGGTAACGGGGAGACCCAGTACTTC. Translated: CASQPTGGNGETQYF.

The V and J genes are TRBV6-1 and TRBJ2-5; D perhaps matches TRBD1 (6 bases). Germline V gene sequence: CDR1 MNHNS, CDR2 SASEGT. V was clipped by 1 base and J by 6 bases, with 15 bases between them. The CDR3 spans 15 residues. CDR3 in DNA: TGTGCCAGCAGTGAAGGGTGGGGGCTAGGCCAGACCCAGTACTTC. It is translated as CASSEGWGLGQTQYF.

The V and J genes are TRBV5-8 and TRBJ2-4; D perhaps matches TRBD1 (6 bases). Trimming stripped 5 bases from V and 3 bases from J, with 15 bases between. Germline assignment: CDR1 SGHTS and CDR2 YDEGEE. This CDR3 region has 15 residues. The DNA for the CDR3 is TGTGCCAGCAGTCAGGGGCCAGGGGTCAAAAACATTCAGTACTTC. Translated: CASSQGPGVKNIQYF.

The rearrangement uses TRBV5-6 and TRBJ2-5; TRBD2 might be the D (5 bases). The V gene's germline CDR1 is SGHDT and CDR2 YYEEEE. Trimming took off 0 bases at V and 0 bases at J, with 9 bases between the two ends. This CDR3 is built from 15 residues. Here the CDR3 DNA reads TGTGCCAGCAGCTTGGGCCCGGGGTACCAAGAGACCCAGTACTTC. Its protein is CASSLGPGYQETQYF. The full variable domain, completed using reference TRBV5-6 and TRBJ2-5, is DAGVTQSPTHLIKTRGQQVTLRCSPKSGHDTVSWYQQALGQGPQFIFQYYEEEERQRGNFPDRFSGHQFPNYSSELNVNALLLGDSALYLCASSLGPGYQETQYFGPGTRLLVL.

The table lists this clone with a few counts. The genes are TRBV9 and TRBJ1-1; maybe TRBD1 (6 bases). V lost 4 bases and J lost 2, with 9 bases in between. The CDR3 runs 13 residues. CDR1 is SGDLS, CDR2 YYNGEE, per germline. CDR3 sequence (DNA): TGTGCCAGCAGCCCGGGACATAACACTGAAGCTTTCTTT. Its translation: CASSPGHNTEAFF.

J is TRBJ2-1 and V is TRBV9; the D gene is possibly TRBD1 (8 bases). The CDR3 extends over 18 amino acids. Trimming took 3 bases from V and 4 from J, leaving 23 bases between them. CDR1 SGDLS and CDR2 YYNGEE come from the germline V gene. The CDR3 region has the DNA TGTGCCAGCAGCGCCTCTCCCAGGGGGCTAGCGGAGTACAATGAGCAGTTCTTC. Translating it yields CASSASPRGLAEYNEQFF.

V gene TRBV4-1 combines with J gene TRBJ1-4, with a weak D call TRBD1 (5 bases). The ends were cut back, 5 bases at V and 8 bases at J, with 15 bases in the middle. The CDR3 spans 14 residues. Per the germline V gene, CDR1 is MGHRA and CDR2 is YSYEKL. CDR3 nucleotide sequence: TGCGCCAGCAGCAACCGGGACCCCAGGGAAAAACTGTTTTTT. It codes for CASSNRDPREKLFF.

V gene TRBV6-5 combines with J gene TRBJ1-5; D gene unclear. This CDR3 contains 8 residues. Germline CDR1 MNHEY, CDR2 SVGAGI. The germline V and J ends were trimmed by 10 bases and 10 bases, with 5 bases remaining between them. CDR3 nucleotide sequence: TGTGCCACCCCCCCCCAGCATTTT. Protein sequence: CATPPQHF.

This clone appeared a few times. V usage is TRBV6-1 and J usage is TRBJ1-5, with a possible D match to TRBD1 (5 bases). Per germline, CDR1 MNHNS and CDR2 SASEGT. Between the trimmed V and J ends, which lost 7 bases and 1 base, there was a span of 14 bases. CDR3 length equals 15 residues. CDR3 coding DNA: TGTGCCAGCACTAGGGGAGGATGGAGCAATCAGCCCCAGCATTTT. This encodes CASTRGGWSNQPQHF.